This TCR beta chain was observed in a study of T-cell memory formation after mild COVID-19. Study background: Largely donor-specific TCR clusters were found.

TCRdb called the 5' RACE reads again in MiXCR, with one record for every CDR3 protein. The table records more than 250,000 distinct CDR3 sequences, approximately 15% of them present only once. There are a few counts of this clonotype. The target antigen is unknown. The study's findings and limits: Clones which contracted sat mainly in CM and EM if CD4+, and in EMRA if CD8+. CD4/CD8 balance characterized clones contracting day 15 to 85, and CD4+ skew characterized later expanders.

The sequence was obtained from a young man who had mild COVID-19 (a few samples of this study predate the infection). Cell type and time point are not known. Sequenced: PBMCs or a T cell subset sorted from them (not recorded which).

CDR3 region: CASSQVWGTNYGYTF. The DNA for the CDR3 is TGCGCCAGCAGCCAAGTATGGGGGACTAACTATGGCTACACCTTC. This chain uses TRBV4-1 with TRBJ1-2, with TRBD1 as a possible D gene (5 bases). Germline loops: CDR1 MGHRA, CDR2 YSYEKL. The V end was cut by 1 base, the J end by 0 bases, with 9 bases between. The CDR3 runs to 15 residues.